A single sample is the source of the 30 T cell receptor beta chains below, sequenced in a study of T-cell memory formation after mild COVID-19 (dated by TCRdb to about 2021). Libraries were constructed by 5' RACE. Sequencing took place on an Illumina NovaSeq 6000. TCRdb reprocessing: public reads trimmed at Q25 with fastp, clones called with MiXCR, in-frame beta chains kept. CDR3 protein sequences are deduplicated, and each keeps its most common genes and DNA. Across this sample there are 45,000 to 50,000 distinct CDR3 sequences, with 5.5% to 7.5% seen only once. The ten largest clonotypes hold more than 1.3% of the sample. The sample consisted of PBMCs or a T cell subset sorted from them (not recorded which). The source is a man aged 18 to 35 who had mild COVID-19 (a few samples of this study predate the infection). The sample titles of this study are shuffled in the database, so cell type and time point are left out; the donor was told from shared clones.

A few counts support this clonotype. CDR3: CASSPRGSTDTQYF. The CDR3 DNA follows: TGTGCCAGCAGCCCGAGGGGGAGCACAGATACGCAGTATTTT. The rearrangement uses TRBV2 and TRBJ2-3, with a tentative D call TRBD1 (6 bases). CDR1 is SNHLY and CDR2 is FYNNEI in the germline V gene. This CDR3 contains 14 residues. V lost 6 bases and J 0 bases, leaving 10 bases between the germline ends.

This clonotype was seen repeatedly, ten times or more. The chain carries TRBV7-9 and TRBJ1-5; D not certain. The CDR3 sequence is 15 residues long. Germline assignment: CDR1 SEHNR and CDR2 FQNEAQ (reference sequence). Trimming removed 2 bases from V and 2 bases from J, with 10 bases in between. CDR3 sequence (DNA): TGTGCCAGCAGCTTACTTGGGGAGGGCAATCAGCCCCAGCATTTT. This codes for CASSLLGEGNQPQHF.

This chain joins TRBV19 and TRBJ1-1, with no clear D. Per the germline V gene, CDR1 is LNHDA and CDR2 is SQIVND (reference sequence). CDR3 size: 14 residues. Trimming stripped 1 base from V and 4 bases from J, with 10 bases between. CDR3 DNA sequence: TGTGCCAGTAGTATAGGGGCGTATCGCACTGAAGCTTTCTTT. This sequence encodes CASSIGAYRTEAFF.

This clonotype appeared a few times. The chain employs TRBV11-2 and TRBJ1-1; D is ambiguous. The CDR3 totals 15 residues. Germline values: CDR1 SGHAT, CDR2 FQNNGV. V was cut by 5 bases and J by 3 bases, with 16 bases left in between. The CDR3 DNA sequence: TGTGCCAGCAGCCCAGGACGAGGTAAGGACACTGAAGCTTTCTTT. Protein sequence: CASSPGRGKDTEAFF.

V usage is TRBV7-6 and J usage is TRBJ1-6; no firm D call. Germline V gives CDR1 SGHVS, CDR2 FNYEAQ. The germline V and J ends were trimmed by 1 base and 9 bases, with 16 bases remaining between them. The CDR3 is 16 amino acids. CDR3 amino acids: CASSLELTARSSPLHF. As DNA, the CDR3 is TGTGCCAGCAGCTTAGAACTGACGGCCCGCAGTTCACCCCTCCACTTT.

This clonotype was seen ten or more times. This rearrangement joins TRBV9 to TRBJ2-2, with no clear D. With 0 bases removed from V and 3 bases from J, the gap between germline ends came to 9 bases. The germline V gene has CDR1 SGDLS and CDR2 YYNGEE. The length of the CDR3 is 15 residues. CDR3 in DNA: TGTGCCAGCAGCGTAGCTTCTTCGTACACCGGGGAGCTGTTTTTT. Protein sequence: CASSVASSYTGELFF.

This clonotype has a count of ten or more. The chain has TRBV6-2 or TRBV6-3 and TRBJ2-2; no reliable D call. The CDR3 sequence is 11 residues long. Trimming took 5 bases from V and 9 from J, leaving 7 bases between them. The V gene's germline CDR1 is MNHEY and CDR2 SVGEGT. As DNA, the CDR3 is TGTGCCAGCAGTCACCACCGGGAGCTGTTTTTT. It codes for CASSHHRELFF.

The chain joins TRBV12-3 or TRBV12-4 to TRBJ1-2; no definite D call. This CDR3 contains 13 residues. V was clipped by 6 bases and J by 4 bases, with 12 bases between them. Here the CDR3 reads CASRLSESYGYTF. DNA of the CDR3: TGTGCCAGCAGGTTGTCAGAAAGCTATGGCTACACCTTC.

This clonotype has a handful of counts. This rearrangement joins TRBV5-1 to TRBJ2-1; maybe TRBD2 (7 bases). The CDR3 is 16 residues long. Germline CDR1 is SGHRS and CDR2 is YFSETQ. Trimming cost V 5 bases and J 3 bases, with 18 bases left between them. The CDR3: CASSAAGAPYYNEQFF. The DNA for the CDR3 is TGCGCCAGCAGTGCGGCGGGGGCTCCCTACTACAATGAGCAGTTCTTC.

This clonotype has just a few counts. This chain connects TRBV5-1 to TRBJ1-1; TRBD1 matches 9 bases. Germline-derived CDR1 and CDR2 are SGHRS and YFSETQ. There are 19 residues in the CDR3. V lost 0 bases to trimming and J lost 5 bases; unmatched junction nucleotides: 17. CDR3 DNA sequence: TGCGCCAGCAGCTTGGGGGTTATCAGTGCCGGGACAGGGAGGACTGAAGCTTTCTTT. The encoded protein is CASSLGVISAGTGRTEAFF.

This clonotype was seen many times. The chain recombines TRBV10-3 with TRBJ2-6; a weak D match, TRBD1 (5 bases). V was cut by 2 bases and J by 12 bases, with 14 bases left in between. CDR1 and CDR2 (germline): ENHRY, SYGVKD. This CDR3 contains 14 residues. CDR3 amino acids: CAISEPRAGFVLTF. CDR3 nucleotide sequence: TGTGCCATCAGTGAGCCTAGGGCAGGGTTCGTCCTGACTTTC.

The sample holds a few counts of this clonotype. This rearrangement joins TRBV10-3 to TRBJ2-1; D is possibly TRBD2 (6 bases). The V end was cut by 0 bases, the J end by 0 bases, with 12 bases between. Germline CDR1 reads ENHRY; CDR2 reads SYGVKD. The CDR3 totals 17 residues. This CDR3 reads CAISESRRGHSYNEQFF. Written as DNA, the CDR3 is TGTGCCATCAGTGAGTCGAGGCGGGGCCACTCCTACAATGAGCAGTTCTTC.

This clonotype was seen many times. The chain couples TRBV4-3 to TRBJ2-5, with 10 positions matching TRBD1. This CDR3 has 17 amino acids. Trimming removed 2 bases from V and 2 bases from J; junction bases left unmatched: 8. Germline CDR1 LGHNA, CDR2 YSLEER. This CDR3 is CASSQTWGTGVQETQYF. CDR3 in DNA: TGCGCCAGCAGCCAAACCTGGGGGACAGGGGTACAAGAGACCCAGTACTTC.

At least ten counts were recorded for this clonotype. The chain carries TRBV15 and TRBJ2-1, with D hard to call. Germline V gene lookup returns CDR1 LNHNV and CDR2 YYDKDF (reference sequence). This CDR3 comprises 12 residues. Trimming cost V 1 base and J 3 bases, with 1 base left between them. The CDR3 spells CATSRGYNEQFF. The CDR3 DNA is TGTGCCACCAGCAGAGGCTACAATGAGCAGTTCTTC.

This clonotype was recorded a few times. This chain joins TRBV30 and TRBJ2-1; D unclear. The germline V and J ends were trimmed by 8 bases and 8 bases, with 13 bases remaining between them. In germline, CDR1 is GTSNPN, CDR2 SVGIG (reference sequence). This CDR3 comprises 11 residues. The CDR3 sequence: CAASWVDEQFF. CDR3 nucleotides: TGTGCCGCCTCCTGGGTGGATGAGCAGTTCTTC.

This clonotype has a count of ten or more. The chain has TRBV5-1 and TRBJ2-7, with 9 bases identical to TRBD2. Germline CDR1 reads SGHRS; CDR2 reads YFSETQ. The V and J ends lost 3 bases and 5 bases, in that order; junction bases with no gene match: 6. The CDR3 is 14 amino acids. The CDR3 sequence is CASSSAGGAHEQYF. The DNA of the CDR3 is TGCGCCAGCAGCTCTGCGGGAGGGGCCCACGAGCAGTACTTC.

This clonotype was counted between two and nine times. The chain combines TRBV30 with TRBJ1-1; weak D call: TRBD1 (5 bases). Germline CDR1 GTSNPN, CDR2 SVGIG (reference sequence). V was shortened by 4 bases and J by 5 bases, with 14 bases between the two germline ends. The CDR3 runs to 13 residues. The CDR3 bases are TGTGCCTGGACGGGGACCTGGGCTACTGAAGCTTTCTTT. Translating gives CAWTGTWATEAFF.

This clonotype showed up many times. The chain recombines TRBV12-3 or TRBV12-4 with TRBJ2-2; D may be TRBD2 (6 bases). The length of the CDR3 is 15 residues. Trimming removed 0 bases from V and 7 bases from J, with 12 bases in between. The CDR3 reads CASSLATSSSGELFF. In nucleotides, the CDR3 is TGTGCCAGCAGTTTAGCAACTAGCTCCAGCGGGGAGCTGTTTTTT.

The chain is built from TRBV3-1 and TRBJ2-1; 8 bases are a match to TRBD1. The CDR3 contains 14 residues. Germline V gene lookup returns CDR1 LGHDT and CDR2 YNNKEL (reference sequence). The junction had 4 bases not matched to a gene; V was cut back by 4 bases and J by 5 bases. The CDR3 DNA is TGTGCCAGCAGCCGAAAGACAGGGGACAATGAGCAGTTCTTC. This gives the protein CASSRKTGDNEQFF.

This chain's CDR3 is CSARDLYRDLNDENQPQHF. CDR3 DNA sequence: TGCAGTGCTAGAGATTTATACAGGGACCTTAACGACGAGAATCAGCCCCAGCATTTT. J is TRBJ1-5 and V is TRBV20-1; a possible D gene is TRBD1 (6 bases). V lost 0 bases and J 4 bases, leaving 25 bases between the germline ends. The CDR3 sequence is 19 residues long. CDR1 and CDR2 (germline): DFQATT, SNEGSKA (reference sequence).

This chain uses TRBV7-2 with TRBJ1-4; possible D gene TRBD1, 5 bases. Germline assignment: CDR1 SGHTA and CDR2 FQGNSA. The CDR3 has 16 amino acids. V lost 9 bases and J lost 0, with 17 bases in between. Written as DNA, the CDR3 is TGTGCCAGTAAAAGTGACAGATACTCAACTAATGAAAAACTGTTTTTT. Its translation is CASKSDRYSTNEKLFF.

V usage is TRBV15 and J usage is TRBJ1-1; maybe TRBD1 (6 bases). CDR1 is LNHNV and CDR2 is YYDKDF in the germline V gene (reference sequence). V gave up 0 bases and J gave up 5 bases, with 10 bases separating them. The CDR3 runs 14 residues. The CDR3 DNA reads as TGTGCCACCAGCAGAGATTTGGACAGTACTGAAGCTTTCTTT. This codes for CATSRDLDSTEAFF.

This clonotype was observed a handful of times. The chain combines TRBV7-3 with TRBJ2-2; unclear D gene. Trimming took 2 bases from V and 0 from J, leaving 10 bases between them. The CDR3 contains 16 residues. The germline CDR1 and CDR2 sequences are SGHTA and FQGTGA. The DNA for the CDR3 is TGTGCCAGCAGCTTACGGGCTACCGCGAACACCGGGGAGCTGTTTTTT. Protein: CASSLRATANTGELFF.

This rearrangement joins TRBV5-7 to TRBJ1-6; D is unclear. TRBV5-7 has ORF status, its function being uncertain. The ends were cut back, 7 bases at V and 10 bases at J, with 12 bases in the middle. The length of the CDR3 is 12 residues. CDR3 region: CASHPFWSPLHF. The CDR3 nucleotides read TGTGCCAGCCACCCGTTTTGGTCACCCCTCCACTTT.

This clonotype was observed a few times. This rearrangement joins TRBV10-3 to TRBJ2-3; a possible D gene is TRBD2 (6 bases). This CDR3 has 15 amino acids. The germline gives CDR1 ENHRY, CDR2 SYGVKD. The V end was cut by 8 bases, the J end by 0 bases, with 15 bases between. This CDR3 reads CAISEGLPSTDTQYF. The CDR3 DNA follows: TGTGCCATCTCCGAGGGACTCCCTAGCACAGATACGCAGTATTTT.

This clonotype was counted ten times or more. The chain combines TRBV5-4 with TRBJ2-3, with D tentatively TRBD2 (7 bases). The CDR3 extends over 15 amino acids. Germline CDR1 and CDR2: SGHNT and YYREEE (reference sequence). V gave up 2 bases and J gave up 4 bases, with 14 bases separating them. CDR3 loop: CASSFSGGGSDTQYF. Here the CDR3 DNA reads TGTGCCAGCAGCTTTTCGGGGGGCGGTTCAGATACGCAGTATTTT.

This clonotype was seen a handful of times. V usage is TRBV7-2 and J usage is TRBJ2-7; 11 bases fit TRBD2. V was pared by 5 bases and J by 4 bases, with 4 bases of the junction left unmatched. The length of the CDR3 is 14 residues. Looked up from germline, CDR1 is SGHTA and CDR2 is FQGNSA. CDR3 region: CASSQLAGAYEQYF. In DNA form, the CDR3 reads TGTGCCAGCAGCCAACTAGCGGGGGCATACGAGCAGTACTTC.

This chain links TRBV20-1 with TRBJ2-7; no clear D. The length of the CDR3 is 12 residues. V lost 3 bases and J lost 7, with 13 bases in between. The V gene's germline CDR1 is DFQATT and CDR2 SNEGSKA (reference sequence). DNA for the CDR3: TGCAGTGCTAGTAGTACTCCTGCGGAGCAGTACTTC. This sequence encodes CSASSTPAEQYF.

A few counts support this clonotype. This chain joins TRBV3-1 and TRBJ1-2; a weak D match, TRBD1 (5 bases). V lost 5 bases to trimming and J lost 4 bases, with 20 bases between them. Germline CDR1 is LGHDT and CDR2 is YNNKEL (reference sequence). The CDR3 loop spans 16 amino acids. CDR3 in amino acids: CASSNLQGNLGYGYTF. The CDR3 nucleotides read TGTGCCAGCAGCAACCTGCAGGGAAATCTGGGCTATGGCTACACCTTC.

The chain couples TRBV7-8 to TRBJ2-7; TRBD1 matches at 11 bases. With V trimmed by 2 bases and J by 2 bases, 2 bases remained unmatched. Germline CDR1 and CDR2: SGHVS and FQNEAQ. CDR3 length: 15 residues. CDR3 residues: CASSLQDRGPYEQYV. CDR3 in DNA: TGTGCCAGCAGCTTACAGGACAGGGGGCCCTACGAGCAGTACGTC.